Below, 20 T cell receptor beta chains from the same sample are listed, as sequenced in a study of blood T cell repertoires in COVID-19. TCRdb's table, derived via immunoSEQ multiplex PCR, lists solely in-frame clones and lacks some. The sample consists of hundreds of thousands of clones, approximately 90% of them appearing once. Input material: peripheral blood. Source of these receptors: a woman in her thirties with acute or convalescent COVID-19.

As DNA, the CDR3 is TGTGCCAGCAGTTTAGCAGGGCGTGGTTCACCCCTCCACTTT. This encodes CASSLAGRGSPLHF. The V call is TRBV28, the J call TRBJ1-6; D is perhaps TRBD1 (5 bases). V lost 2 bases, J lost 9 bases, and 11 bases lay in between. The CDR3 spans 14 residues. CDR1 is MDHEN, CDR2 SYDVKM, per germline.

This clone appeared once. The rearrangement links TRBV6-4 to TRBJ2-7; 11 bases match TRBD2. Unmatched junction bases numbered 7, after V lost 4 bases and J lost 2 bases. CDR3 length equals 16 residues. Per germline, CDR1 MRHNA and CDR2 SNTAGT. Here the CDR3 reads CASSGTSGPRTYEQYF. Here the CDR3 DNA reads TGTGCCAGCAGTGGGACTAGCGGGCCACGAACCTACGAGCAGTACTTC.

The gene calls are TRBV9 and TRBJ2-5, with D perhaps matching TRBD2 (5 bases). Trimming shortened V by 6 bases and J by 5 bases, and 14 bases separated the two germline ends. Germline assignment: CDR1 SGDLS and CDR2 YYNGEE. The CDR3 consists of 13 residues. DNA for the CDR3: TGTGCCAGCAAATCTGAGGGCGCGGAGACCCAGTACTTC. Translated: CASKSEGAETQYF.

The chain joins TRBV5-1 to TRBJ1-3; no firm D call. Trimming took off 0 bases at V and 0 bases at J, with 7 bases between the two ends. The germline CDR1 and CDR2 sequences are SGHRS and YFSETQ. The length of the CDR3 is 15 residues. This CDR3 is CASSLVPDSGNTIYF. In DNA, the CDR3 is TGCGCCAGCAGCTTGGTACCAGACTCTGGAAACACCATATATTTT.

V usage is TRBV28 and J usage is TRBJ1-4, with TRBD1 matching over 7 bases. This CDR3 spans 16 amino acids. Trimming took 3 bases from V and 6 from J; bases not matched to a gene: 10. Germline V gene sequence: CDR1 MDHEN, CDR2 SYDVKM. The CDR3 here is CASSLDTGTADEKLFF. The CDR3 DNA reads TGTGCCAGCAGTTTGGATACCGGGACAGCAGATGAAAAACTGTTTTTT.

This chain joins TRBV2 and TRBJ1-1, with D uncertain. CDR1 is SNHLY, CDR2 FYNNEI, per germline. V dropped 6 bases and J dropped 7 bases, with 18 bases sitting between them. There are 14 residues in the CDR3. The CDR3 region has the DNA TGTGCCAGCAGCCTCTACGGCCTAGGTTTTGAAGCTTTCTTT. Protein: CASSLYGLGFEAFF.

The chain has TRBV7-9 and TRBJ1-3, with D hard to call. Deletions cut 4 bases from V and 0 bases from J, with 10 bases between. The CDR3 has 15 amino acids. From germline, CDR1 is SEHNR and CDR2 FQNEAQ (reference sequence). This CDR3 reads CASSSDTDSGNTIYF. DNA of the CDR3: TGTGCCAGCAGCTCAGACACTGACTCTGGAAACACCATATATTTT.

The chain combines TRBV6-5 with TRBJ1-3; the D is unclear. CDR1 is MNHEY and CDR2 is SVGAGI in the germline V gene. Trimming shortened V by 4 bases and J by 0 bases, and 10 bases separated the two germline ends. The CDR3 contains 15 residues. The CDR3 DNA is TGTGCCAGCAGTTCGGGGTTCCGCTCTGGAAACACCATATATTTT. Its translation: CASSSGFRSGNTIYF.

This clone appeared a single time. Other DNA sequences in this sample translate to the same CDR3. CDR3 loop: CATSDPSTDTQYF. CDR3 DNA sequence: TGTGCCACCAGTGATCCGAGCACAGATACGCAGTATTTT. This rearrangement joins TRBV24-1 to TRBJ2-3; D is ambiguous. The CDR3 runs to 13 residues. The V end lost 3 bases, the J end lost 0 bases, and 3 bases lay between the germline ends. The germline CDR1 and CDR2 sequences are KGHDR and SFDVKD.

The CDR3 bases are TGTGCTAGTGCTTACGGGGAGCGGAGCAATCAGCCCCAGCATTTT. Its translation is CASAYGERSNQPQHF. The J gene is TRBJ1-5, the V gene TRBV12-5; D ambiguous. This CDR3 region has 15 residues. Per the germline V gene, CDR1 is LGHNT and CDR2 is FRNRAP. V shed 7 bases and J shed 1 base, with 14 bases lying between them.

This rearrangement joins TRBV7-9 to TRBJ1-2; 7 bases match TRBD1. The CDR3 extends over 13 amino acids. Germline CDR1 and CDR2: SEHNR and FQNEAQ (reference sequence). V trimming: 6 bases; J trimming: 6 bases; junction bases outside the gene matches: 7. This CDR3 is CASRYTGADGYTF. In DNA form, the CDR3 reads TGTGCCAGCAGGTACACAGGGGCCGATGGCTACACCTTC.

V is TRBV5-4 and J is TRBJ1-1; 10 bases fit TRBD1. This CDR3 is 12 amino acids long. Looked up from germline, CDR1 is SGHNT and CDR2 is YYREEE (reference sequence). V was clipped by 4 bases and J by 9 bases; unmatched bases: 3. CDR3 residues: CASSTTGGQAFF. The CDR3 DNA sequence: TGTGCCAGCAGCACGACAGGGGGCCAAGCTTTCTTT. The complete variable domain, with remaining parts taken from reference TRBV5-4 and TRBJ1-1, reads ETGVTQSPTHLIKTRGQQVTLRCSSQSGHNTVSWYQQALGQGPQFIFQYYREEENGRGNFPPRFSGLQFPNYSSELNVNALELDDSALYLCASSTTGGQAFFGQGTRLTVV.

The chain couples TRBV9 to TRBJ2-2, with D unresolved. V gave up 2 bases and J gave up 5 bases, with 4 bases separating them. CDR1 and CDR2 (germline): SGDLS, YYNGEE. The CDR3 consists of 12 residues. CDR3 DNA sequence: TGTGCCAGCAGCGTTTCAACCGGGGAGCTGTTTTTT. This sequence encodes CASSVSTGELFF.

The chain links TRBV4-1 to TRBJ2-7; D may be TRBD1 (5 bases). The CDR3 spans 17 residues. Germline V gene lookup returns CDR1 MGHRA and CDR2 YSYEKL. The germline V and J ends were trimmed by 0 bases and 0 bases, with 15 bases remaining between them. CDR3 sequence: CASSQDRWQGSSYEQYF. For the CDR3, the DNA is TGCGCCAGCAGCCAAGATAGGTGGCAGGGAAGCTCCTACGAGCAGTACTTC.

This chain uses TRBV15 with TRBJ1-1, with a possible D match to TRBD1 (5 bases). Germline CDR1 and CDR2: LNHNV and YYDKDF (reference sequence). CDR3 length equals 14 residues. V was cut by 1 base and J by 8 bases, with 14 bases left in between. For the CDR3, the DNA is TGTGCCACCAGCAGAGGGTTGGACACGACGGAAGCTTTCTTT. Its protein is CATSRGLDTTEAFF. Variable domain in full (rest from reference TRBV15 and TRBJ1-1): DAMVIQNPRYQVTQFGKPVTLSCSQTLNHNVMYWYQQKSSQAPKLLFHYYDKDFNNEADTPDNFQSRRPNTSFCFLDIRSPGLGDTAMYLCATSRGLDTTEAFFGQGTRLTVV.

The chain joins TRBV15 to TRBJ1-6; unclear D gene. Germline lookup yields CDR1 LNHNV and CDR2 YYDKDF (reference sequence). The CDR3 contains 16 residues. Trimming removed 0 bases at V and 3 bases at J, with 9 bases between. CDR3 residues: CATSRDDTDYNSPLHF. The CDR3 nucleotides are TGTGCCACCAGCAGAGATGATACAGACTATAATTCACCCCTCCACTTT.

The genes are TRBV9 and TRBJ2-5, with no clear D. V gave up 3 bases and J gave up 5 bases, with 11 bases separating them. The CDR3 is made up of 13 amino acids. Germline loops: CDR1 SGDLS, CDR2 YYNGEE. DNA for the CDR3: TGTGCCAGCAGCGCTAGTCCCTGGGAGACCCAGTACTTC. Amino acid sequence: CASSASPWETQYF.

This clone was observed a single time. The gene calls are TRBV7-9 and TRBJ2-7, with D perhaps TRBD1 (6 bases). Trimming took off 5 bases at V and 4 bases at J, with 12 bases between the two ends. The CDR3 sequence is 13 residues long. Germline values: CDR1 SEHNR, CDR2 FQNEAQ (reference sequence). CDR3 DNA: TGTGCCAGCAGCAAACAGGGTGGGTACGAGCAGTACTTC. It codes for CASSKQGGYEQYF.

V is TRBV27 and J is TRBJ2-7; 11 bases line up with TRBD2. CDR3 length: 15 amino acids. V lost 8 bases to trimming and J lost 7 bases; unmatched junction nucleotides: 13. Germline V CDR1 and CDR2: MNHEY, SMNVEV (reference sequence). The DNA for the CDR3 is TGTGCCAGCTGCCTGAGTAGCGGGGGGGCAGGGGAGCAGTACTTC. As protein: CASCLSSGGAGEQYF.

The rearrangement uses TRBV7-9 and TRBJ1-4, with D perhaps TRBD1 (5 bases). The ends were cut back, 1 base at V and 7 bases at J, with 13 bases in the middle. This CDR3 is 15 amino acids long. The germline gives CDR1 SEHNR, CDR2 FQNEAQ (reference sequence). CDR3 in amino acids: CASSLERGIAEKLFF. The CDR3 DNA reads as TGTGCCAGCAGCTTAGAAAGGGGCATCGCTGAAAAACTGTTTTTT.